One T cell receptor (beta chain) is described in this entry. Its antigen specificity is not known. One base away there is no much larger clone; base qualities are not given. The method behind the library was PCR. These reads were obtained on an Illumina HiSeq 2500. TCR libraries were prepared with molecular barcoding, using unique molecular identifiers to normalize TCRbeta repertoire quantification. The raw public reads went through TCRdb reprocessing: fastp at Q25, MiXCR clone calling, in-frame beta chains kept. Identical CDR3 proteins give one entry, which carries the most common genes and DNA. Across this sample there are a few hundred thousand distinct CDR3 sequences, with around a tenth seen only once. The ten top clones hold around 2.4% of the sample. This entry belongs to a study of T-cell reconstitution after alpha-beta-depleted transplantation in children (TCRdb year 2016). For the wider study: T-cell immune reconstitution after TCRalphabeta/CD19-depleted allogeneic hematopoietic cell transplantation in children was quantitatively tracked in the study by means of TCR repertoire profiling.

V is pruned by 6 bases and J by 6 bases, leaving 7 bases of the junction without a gene match. The CDR3 sequence holds 13 residues, the cysteine and phenylalanine included. The retained sequence is limited to the CDR3, 39 bases, with the frame set at the first base. CDR1 DFQATT and CDR2 SNEGSKA are derived from the germline V gene (reference sequence). The chain employs TRBV20-1 and TRBJ2-2; 7 central nucleotides agree with TRBD2. The sample in question was PBMCs from the stem cell graft donor, obtained from the stem cell graft. The clonotype originates from a human donor who donated a stem cell graft to a child with acute lymphoblastic leukemia. The CDR3 reads CSAGAGVAGELFF. The nucleotides read TGCAGTGCCGGCGCGGGAGTTGCCGGGGAGCTGTTTTTT.